These 21 T cell receptor beta chains were sequenced from one sample in a study of T cells and Merkel cell carcinoma outcomes. Clones were read by immunoSEQ multiplex PCR, and TCRdb kept only the in-frame ones, dropping some. The data contain under 25,000 clones, over 70% of them singletons. The source material was tumor tissue from Merkel cell carcinoma. The receptor set was obtained from a human donor with Merkel cell carcinoma.

The V gene is TRBV18, the J gene TRBJ2-2; TRBD1 is a possible D gene (6 bases). Germline V gene data show CDR1 as KGHSH and CDR2 as LQKENI. The CDR3 has 14 amino acids. V was shortened by 2 bases and J by 4 bases, with 8 bases between the two germline ends. The CDR3 region has the DNA TGTGCCAGCTCACCAATGGGGGCCACCGGGGAGCTGTTTTTT. The encoded protein is CASSPMGATGELFF.

The CDR3 sequence: CASSYSPDHNSPLHF. For the CDR3, the DNA is TGTGCCAGCAGTTACAGCCCAGATCATAATTCACCCCTCCACTTT. The chain combines TRBV6-6 with TRBJ1-6; no clear D gene. The V and J ends lost 2 bases and 5 bases respectively, with 10 bases between them. This CDR3 is 15 amino acids long. CDR1 and CDR2 (germline): MNHNY, SVGAGI (reference sequence).

This clone was recorded only once. Other nucleotide sequences in the sample specify the same CDR3. The gene calls are TRBV27 and TRBJ2-7; 8 bases are shared with TRBD2. The germline V gene has CDR1 MNHEY and CDR2 SMNVEV (reference sequence). Trimming cost V 8 bases and J 3 bases; bases outside gene matches: 3. The CDR3 contains 12 residues. CDR3 loop: CASGTRGYEQYF. CDR3 DNA sequence: TGTGCCAGCGGGACTAGGGGCTACGAGCAGTACTTC.

The V gene is TRBV7-6, the J gene TRBJ1-2; D is unresolved. The CDR3 sequence is 12 residues long. Germline V lookup: CDR1 SGHVS, CDR2 FNYEAQ. Trimming took off 5 bases at V and 0 bases at J, with 4 bases between the two ends. CDR3 loop: CASSQTNYGYTF. In DNA form, the CDR3 reads TGTGCCAGCAGCCAGACTAACTATGGCTACACCTTC.

This rearrangement joins TRBV18 to TRBJ1-1, with D possibly being TRBD1 (5 bases). CDR3 length: 12 residues. Trimming pared 3 bases from V and 10 bases from J, leaving 12 bases between. Per germline, CDR1 KGHSH and CDR2 LQKENI. Here the CDR3 DNA reads TGTGCCAGCTCACCCGGGGCTCAGGGAGCTTTCTTT. It encodes CASSPGAQGAFF. Complete variable domain (other parts from reference TRBV18 and TRBJ1-1): NAGVMQNPRHLVRRRGQEARLRCSPMKGHSHVYWYRQLPEEGLKFMVYLQKENIIDESGMPKERFSAEFPKEGPSILRIQQVVRGDSAAYFCASSPGAQGAFFGQGTRLTVV.

This chain links TRBV4-1 with TRBJ1-5; D gene uncertain. The CDR3 covers 14 residues. V shed 8 bases and J shed 0 bases, with 11 bases lying between them. Germline loops: CDR1 MGHRA, CDR2 YSYEKL. The CDR3 protein is CASESRYSNQPQHF. Here the CDR3 DNA reads TGCGCCAGCGAATCACGGTATAGCAATCAGCCCCAGCATTTT.

This rearrangement joins TRBV10-2 to TRBJ1-1; unclear D gene. Germline V gives CDR1 WSHSY, CDR2 SAAADI. V gave up 2 bases and J gave up 7 bases, with 11 bases separating them. CDR3 length: 13 amino acids. This CDR3 is CASSELAFGEAFF. The CDR3 DNA follows: TGCGCCAGCAGTGAGCTGGCCTTTGGTGAAGCTTTCTTT.

The chain is built from TRBV18 and TRBJ2-7; D is unclear. There are 14 residues in the CDR3. In germline, CDR1 is KGHSH, CDR2 LQKENI. V dropped 1 base and J dropped 2 bases, with 9 bases sitting between them. The CDR3 DNA reads as TGTGCCAGCTCACCACAACCGGGCCCCTACGAGCAGTACTTC. Translated: CASSPQPGPYEQYF.

The gene calls are TRBV10-3 and TRBJ1-1; 7 bases agree with TRBD1. This CDR3 comprises 14 residues. From germline, CDR1 is ENHRY and CDR2 SYGVKD. The trim removed 6 bases at V and 0 bases at J, leaving 4 bases unmatched. The CDR3 sequence: CAIRRDSLNTEAFF. The CDR3 nucleotides read TGTGCCATCAGGAGGGACAGCCTGAACACTGAAGCTTTCTTT.

The chain links TRBV6-5 to TRBJ2-5; TRBD1 or TRBD2 may be the D gene (5 bases each). The CDR3 sequence is 14 residues long. The V end was cut by 5 bases, the J end by 7 bases, with 17 bases between. Looked up from germline, CDR1 is MNHEY and CDR2 is SVGAGI. CDR3 sequence reads: CASSPTTEGRTQYF. Written as DNA, the CDR3 is TGTGCCAGCAGTCCAACTACCGAGGGGCGGACCCAGTACTTC.

This clone came up once. The chain couples TRBV5-1 to TRBJ2-3, with D possibly matching TRBD2 (5 bases). Germline CDR1 is SGHRS and CDR2 is YFSETQ. The V gene lost 0 bases and the J gene lost 1 base, with 6 bases spanning the gap. The CDR3 has 14 amino acids. CDR3 region: CASSLGAGTDTQYF. The CDR3 DNA reads TGCGCCAGCAGCTTGGGAGCGGGCACAGATACGCAGTATTTT.

This clone occurred once. CDR3 amino acids: CASSVAGFDTEAFF. The DNA of the CDR3 is TGTGCCAGCAGCGTAGCAGGGTTTGACACTGAAGCTTTCTTT. The chain carries TRBV9 and TRBJ1-1; maybe TRBD1 (5 bases). Germline V gene sequence: CDR1 SGDLS, CDR2 YYNGEE. Trimming cost V 0 bases and J 3 bases, with 9 bases left between them. The CDR3 loop spans 14 amino acids. Looking up the rest from reference TRBV9 and TRBJ1-1 gives the full variable domain: DSGVTQTPKHLITATGQRVTLRCSPRSGDLSVYWYQQSLDQGLQFLIQYYNGEERAKGNILERFSAQQFPDLHSELNLSSLELGDSALYFCASSVAGFDTEAFFGQGTRLTVV.

The rearrangement links TRBV7-2 to TRBJ2-3; 8 nucleotides agree with TRBD2. V lost 5 bases to trimming and J lost 6 bases; unmatched junction nucleotides: 10. Germline lookup yields CDR1 SGHTA and CDR2 FQGNSA. The CDR3 covers 15 residues. The CDR3 is CASSGAGGPGDTQYF. The CDR3, as DNA: TGTGCCAGCAGCGGGGCGGGAGGCCCGGGCGATACGCAGTATTTT. The full variable domain, with the rest looked up from reference TRBV7-2 and TRBJ2-3, is GAGVSQSPSNKVTEKGKDVELRCDPISGHTALYWYRQSLGQGLEFLIYFQGNSAPDKSGLPSDRFSAERTGGSVSTLTIQRTQQEDSAVYLCASSGAGGPGDTQYFGPGTRLTVL.

This chain joins TRBV28 and TRBJ1-1; D is unclear. This CDR3 region has 13 residues. Trimming removed 6 bases at V and 2 bases at J, with 10 bases between. The V gene's germline CDR1 is MDHEN and CDR2 SYDVKM. Here the CDR3 reads CASSSWGNTEAFF. For the CDR3, the DNA is TGTGCCAGCAGCAGCTGGGGAAACACTGAAGCTTTCTTT. Filled out from reference TRBV28 and TRBJ1-1, the complete variable domain reads DVKVTQSSRYLVKRTGEKVFLECVQDMDHENMFWYRQDPGLGLRLIYFSYDVKMKEKGDIPEGYSVSREKKERFSLILESASTNQTSMYLCASSSWGNTEAFFGQGTRLTVV.

By its share, this clone is medium-sized (0.01 to 0.1%). At the DNA level, this CDR3 is encoded by other sequences in the same sample as well. V usage is TRBV29-1 and J usage is TRBJ1-2; 8 bases match TRBD1. CDR1 is SQVTM and CDR2 is ANQGSEA in the germline V gene. Trimming cost V 7 bases and J 4 bases; bases outside gene matches: 5. The CDR3 has 12 amino acids. The CDR3 DNA reads TGCAGCGGCCTTACAGGGGGCTATGGCTACACCTTC. Amino acids: CSGLTGGYGYTF.

V and J are TRBV4-2 and TRBJ2-5; unclear D gene. The ends were cut back, 0 bases at V and 3 bases at J, with 14 bases in the middle. Germline lookup yields CDR1 LGHNA and CDR2 YNFKEQ. This CDR3 region has 16 residues. DNA of the CDR3: TGTGCCAGCAGCCAAGATCCCCATGGCGCTAAAGAGACCCAGTACTTC. It specifies CASSQDPHGAKETQYF.

The V call is TRBV5-6, the J call TRBJ1-5; possibly TRBD1 for D (5 bases). This CDR3 spans 15 amino acids. Trimming took 5 bases from V and 2 from J, leaving 14 bases between them. Germline V gives CDR1 SGHDT, CDR2 YYEEEE. CDR3 nucleotides: TGTGCCAGCAGTTTTCTCCAGGGTGGCAATCAGCCCCAGCATTTT. Amino acid sequence: CASSFLQGGNQPQHF.

The sample holds one count of this clone. V gene TRBV13 combines with J gene TRBJ2-1; the D gene is possibly TRBD1 (5 bases). CDR1 and CDR2 from the germline V gene are PRHDT and FYEKMQ (reference sequence). The CDR3 length is 13 residues. Deletions cut 4 bases from V and 4 bases from J, with 8 bases between. CDR3 loop: CASSWTRYNEQFF. The CDR3, as DNA: TGTGCCAGCAGCTGGACAAGATACAATGAGCAGTTCTTC.

The DNA of the CDR3 is TGTGCCAGCAGCTTAGGCGGACAGGGAGTTGGTGAGACCCAGTACTTC. Its protein is CASSLGGQGVGETQYF. This chain connects TRBV5-4 to TRBJ2-5; TRBD1 matches at 8 bases. Germline V CDR1 and CDR2: SGHNT, YYREEE (reference sequence). V was pared by 2 bases and J by 5 bases, with 11 bases of the junction left unmatched. The length of the CDR3 is 16 residues.

This chain links TRBV5-8 with TRBJ2-1; D remains unclear. Trimming removed 2 bases from V and 8 bases from J, with 5 bases in between. The CDR3 is made up of 11 amino acids. CDR1 is SGHTS and CDR2 is YDEGEE in the germline V gene. The CDR3 DNA reads as TGTGCCAGCAGCTTATACGATGAGCAGTTCTTC. Its protein is CASSLYDEQFF.

As concerns this clone: Other DNA sequences from this sample encode an identical CDR3 as well. The V call is TRBV7-3, the J call TRBJ2-2, with 11 positions matching TRBD2. The junction had 6 bases not matched to a gene; V was cut back by 4 bases and J by 11 bases. The CDR3 is made up of 14 amino acids. The germline V gene has CDR1 SGHTA and CDR2 FQGTGA. The chain's CDR3 is CASSSPGLAEELFF. The DNA of the CDR3 is TGTGCCAGCAGCTCTCCGGGACTAGCGGAAGAGCTGTTTTTT.